This T cell receptor (beta chain) is drawn from a study of blood T cell repertoires in COVID-19. The overall study: Collection of acute and convalescent COVID-19 samples took place in the United States, Italy and Spain. Nucleic acid was either cDNA or gDNA, and it came from T cells, B-cell-depleted T cells, or PBMCs.

Original methodology: The assay estimated nucleated cells by amplifying reference gene primers. Generated by immunoSEQ multiplex PCR, the TCRdb table keeps only in-frame clones and is missing some. The V and J calls and clone size were taken over from that table, and D and trimming were inferred from the DNA. The sample lists 200,000 to 300,000 clones, 75% to 90% seen once, with roughly 7% in the top ten. The V end was cut by 5 bases, the J end by 4 bases, with 13 bases between. The germline V gene has CDR1 SGHNT and CDR2 YENEEA. The CDR3 has 14 amino acids. This sequence was found in a man aged 55 to 69 who had recovered from COVID-19. The V call is TRBV11-3, the J call TRBJ2-3; D might be TRBD1 (5 bases). Sequencing was done on a sample of peripheral blood. CDR3: CASSATGGSDTQYF. CDR3 nucleotide sequence: TGTGCCAGCAGCGCCACAGGTGGCTCAGATACGCAGTATTTT.